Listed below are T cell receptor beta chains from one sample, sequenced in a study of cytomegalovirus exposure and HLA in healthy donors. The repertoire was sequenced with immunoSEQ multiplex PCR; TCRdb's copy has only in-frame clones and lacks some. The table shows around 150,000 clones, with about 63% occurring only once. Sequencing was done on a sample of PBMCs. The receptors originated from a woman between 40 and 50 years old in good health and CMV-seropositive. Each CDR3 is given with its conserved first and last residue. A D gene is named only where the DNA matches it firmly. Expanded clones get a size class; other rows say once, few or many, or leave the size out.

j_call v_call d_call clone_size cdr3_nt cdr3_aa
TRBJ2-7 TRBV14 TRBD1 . TGTGCCAGCAGCCAAGGGACAGGGGCCTACGAGCAGTACTTC CASSQGTGAYEQYF
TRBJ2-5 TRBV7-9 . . TGTGCCAGCAGTATAGCCGGGACTGGGGTATTGGGGACCCAGTACTTC CASSIAGTGVLGTQYF
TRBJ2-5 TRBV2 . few TGTGCCAGCAGGATGTCTACCTCGGTTAGTAGTCCGGAGACCCAGTACTTC CASRMSTSVSSPETQYF
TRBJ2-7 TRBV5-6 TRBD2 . TGTGCCAGCAGCTGGACTAGTTCCTACGAGCAGTACTTC CASSWTSSYEQYF
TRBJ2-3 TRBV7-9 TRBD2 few TGTGCCAGCAGTTTGACTAGCGGCACAGATACGCAGTATTTT CASSLTSGTDTQYF
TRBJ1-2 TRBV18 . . TGTGCCAGCTCACCGGCGGGGAACTATGGCTACACCTTC CASSPAGNYGYTF
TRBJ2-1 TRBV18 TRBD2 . TGTGCCAGCTCACCGGGACTAGCGGGGGACAATGAGCAGTTCTTC CASSPGLAGDNEQFF
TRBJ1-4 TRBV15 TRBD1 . TGTGCCACCAGCAGAGATACAGGACAGGGTCGGGAGTTTTTT CATSRDTGQGREFF
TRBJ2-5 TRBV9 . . TGTGCCAGCAGCGTAGCGGGTGGACAGAACCAAGAGACCCAGTACTTC CASSVAGGQNQETQYF
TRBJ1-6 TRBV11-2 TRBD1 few TGTGCCAGCAGCTTAACGACAGGGAGCTCCTATAATTCACCCCTCCACTTT CASSLTTGSSYNSPLHF
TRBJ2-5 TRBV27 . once TGTGCCAGCAACCCAGCCGGGACTCCATCACGAGAGACCCAGTACTTC CASNPAGTPSRETQYF
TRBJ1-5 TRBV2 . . TGTGCCAGCAGTGCGGAATTGACAGGCCGCAATCAGCCCCAGAATTTT CASSAELTGRNQPQNF
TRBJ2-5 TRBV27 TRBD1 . TGTGCCAGCAGTTTAGGACAGGGAGTGGAAGAGACCCAGTACTTC CASSLGQGVEETQYF
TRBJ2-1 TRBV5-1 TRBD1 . TGCGCCAGCAGCTTGGCCCCCGAACCCCGGGACAGGGGGTACAATGAGCAGTTCTTC CASSLAPEPRDRGYNEQFF
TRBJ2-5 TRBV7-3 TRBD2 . TGTGCCAGCAGCTTATGGGGGAGGGAGGCCCAGTACTTC CASSLWGREAQYF
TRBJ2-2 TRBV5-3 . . TGTGCCAGAAGCGTTGGAGGGCGGAAAACCGGGGAGCTGTTTTTT CARSVGGRKTGELFF
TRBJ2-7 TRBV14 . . TGTGCCAGCGCCCGGGGTACGGGCGAGCAGTACTTC CASARGTGEQYF
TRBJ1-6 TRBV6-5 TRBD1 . TGTGCCAGCAGTCCCCGACAGGGGGCGTCACCCCTCAACTTT CASSPRQGASPLNF
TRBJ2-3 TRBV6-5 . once TGTGCCAGCAGTTCCCGGACTACTAGCACAGATACGCAGTATTTT CASSSRTTSTDTQYF
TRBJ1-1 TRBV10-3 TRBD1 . TGTGCCATCAGTGAGTCGGCAGGGGGAATGAACACTGAAGCTTTCTTT CAISESAGGMNTEAFF
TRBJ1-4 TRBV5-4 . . TGTGCCAGCAGCGGGGATCGGGGGGGAGATAATGAAAAACTGTTTTTT CASSGDRGGDNEKLFF
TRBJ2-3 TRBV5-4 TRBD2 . TGTGCCAGCAGCTTCGGGGGAGGGCACACAGATACGCAGTATTTT CASSFGGGHTDTQYF
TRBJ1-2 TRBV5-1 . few TGCGCCAGCAGCTTGGCAGGTTATGGCTACACCTTC CASSLAGYGYTF
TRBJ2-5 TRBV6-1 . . TGTGCCAGCAGTCACCGGGAAAAAGAGACCCAGTACTTC CASSHREKETQYF
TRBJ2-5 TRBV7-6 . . TGTGCCAGCAGCTTAGCCGAAGAGACCCAGTACTTC CASSLAEETQYF
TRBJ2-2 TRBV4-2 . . TGTGCCAGCAGCCAAGTGGCGGGACTCACGAACACCGGGGAGCTGTTTTTT CASSQVAGLTNTGELFF
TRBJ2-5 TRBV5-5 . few TGTGCCAGCAGCTTGTCAGGAGAGACCCAGTACTTC CASSLSGETQYF
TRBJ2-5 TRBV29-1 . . TGCAGCGCGACAGTGGTTCGGGAGACCCAGTACTTC CSATVVRETQYF
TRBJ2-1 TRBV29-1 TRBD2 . TGCAGCGCAAGGGGACTAGCGTCCTTTACTGAGCAGTTCTTC CSARGLASFTEQFF
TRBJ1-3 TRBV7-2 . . TGTGCCAGCAGCTTGCGGGGGGTACAGGGCGAAGCTGGAAACACCATATATTTT CASSLRGVQGEAGNTIYF
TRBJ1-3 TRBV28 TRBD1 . TGTGCCAGCATCACCAGGGGGTCTGGAAACACCATATATTTT CASITRGSGNTIYF
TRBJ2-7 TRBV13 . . TGTGCCAGCAGCTTAGGGAGACAAGCCGAGCAGTACTTC CASSLGRQAEQYF
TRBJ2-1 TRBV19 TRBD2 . TGTGCCAGTAGTCGCGTCGGTAGCGGGGGGAGTTACAATGAGCAGTTCTTC CASSRVGSGGSYNEQFF
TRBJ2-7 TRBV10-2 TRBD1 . TGCGCCAGCGGCACAGGGGTGGGCGAGCAGTACTTC CASGTGVGEQYF
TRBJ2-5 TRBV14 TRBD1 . TGTGCCAGCAGCGTCACAGGGGGCGCAGGAGAGACCCAGTACTTC CASSVTGGAGETQYF
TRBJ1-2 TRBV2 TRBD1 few TGTGCCAGCAGTGCCAGGGACAGCTATGGCTACACCTTC CASSARDSYGYTF
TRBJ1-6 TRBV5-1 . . TGCGCCAGCGGGAGCTCCTATAATTCACCCCTCCACTTT CASGSSYNSPLHF
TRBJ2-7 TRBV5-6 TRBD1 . TGTGCCAGCAGCTTGTACAGGGGCGAGCAGTACTTC CASSLYRGEQYF
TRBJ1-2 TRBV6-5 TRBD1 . TGTGCCAGCAGTTTAACCACAGGGGAATGGGGCTATGGCTACACCTTC CASSLTTGEWGYGYTF
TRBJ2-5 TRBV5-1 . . TGCGCCAGCAGCTTTTCCAGGGGAACCCAAGAGACCCAGTACTTC CASSFSRGTQETQYF